A selection of T cell receptor beta chains follows, all from one sample in a study of T cell changes during pregnancy in multiple sclerosis. TCRdb's table, derived via immunoSEQ multiplex PCR, lists solely in-frame clones and lacks some. The sample includes roughly 30,000 clones, almost 90% of them seen just once. The sequencing used CD4+ T cells from peripheral blood mononuclear cells, collected in the first trimester of pregnancy. These receptors came from a female donor in good health, enrolled as a control in a pregnancy study. CDR3s include the opening cysteine and the closing phenylalanine or tryptophan. A D gene is named only where the DNA matches it firmly. Some rows mark clone size as missing; the rest say once, few, many or name a class of expanded clone.

V gene: TRBV27
D gene: TRBD1
clone size: few
J gene: TRBJ2-7
CDR3 length: 14
CDR3 DNA: TGTGCCAGTGGGCGGACAGGTCGAATGTACGAGCAGTACTTC
CDR3 protein: CASGRTGRMYEQYF

V gene: TRBV2
D gene: NA
clone size: NA
J gene: TRBJ1-2
CDR3 length: 13
CDR3 DNA: TGTGCCAGCAGTGAGGGCAGGGGCGGCGGCTACACCTTC
CDR3 protein: CASSEGRGGGYTF

V gene: TRBV18
D gene: TRBD1
clone size: NA
J gene: TRBJ1-1
CDR3 length: 13
CDR3 DNA: TGTGCCAGCTCACCTTCAGGGGGAACCGAAGCTTTCTTT
CDR3 protein: CASSPSGGTEAFF

V gene: TRBV6-5
D gene: NA
clone size: NA
J gene: TRBJ1-1
CDR3 length: 15
CDR3 DNA: TGTGCCAGCAGTTACTCGACTAGAGGGTACACTGAAGCTTTCTTT
CDR3 protein: CASSYSTRGYTEAFF

V gene: TRBV10-3
D gene: NA
clone size: NA
J gene: TRBJ1-3
CDR3 length: 15
CDR3 DNA: TGTGCCATCAGTGACTCTACCGATAGTAGAAACACCATATATTTT
CDR3 protein: CAISDSTDSRNTIYF

V gene: TRBV10-3
D gene: TRBD2
clone size: NA
J gene: TRBJ2-1
CDR3 length: 17
CDR3 DNA: TGTGCCATCAGTGAGCCGCTAGCGGGGGGGGCTCGGAATGAGCAGTTCTTC
CDR3 protein: CAISEPLAGGARNEQFF

V gene: TRBV7-2
D gene: TRBD2
clone size: NA
J gene: TRBJ2-4
CDR3 length: 17
CDR3 DNA: TGTGCCAGCAGCTTAGAGGCTAGCGGGCTAGCCAAAAACATTCAGTACTTC
CDR3 protein: CASSLEASGLAKNIQYF

V gene: TRBV18
D gene: TRBD1
clone size: once
J gene: TRBJ2-3
CDR3 length: 16
CDR3 DNA: TGTGCCAGCTCACCTTCGGGACAGGGGGGCACAGATACGCAGTATTTT
CDR3 protein: CASSPSGQGGTDTQYF

V gene: TRBV6-1
D gene: NA
clone size: NA
J gene: TRBJ1-1
CDR3 length: 16
CDR3 DNA: TGTGCCAGCAGTGAACTACCTGCCGGTATGGACACTGAAGCTTTCTTT
CDR3 protein: CASSELPAGMDTEAFF

V gene: TRBV7-2
D gene: TRBD1
clone size: NA
J gene: TRBJ1-6
CDR3 length: 14
CDR3 DNA: TGTGCCAGCGCTGAGGACAGGAGTAATTCACCCCTCCACTTT
CDR3 protein: CASAEDRSNSPLHF

V gene: TRBV7-2
D gene: NA
clone size: NA
J gene: TRBJ1-2
CDR3 length: 13
CDR3 DNA: TGTGCCAGCAGTGTCCAGGTAGACTATGGCTACACCTTC
CDR3 protein: CASSVQVDYGYTF

V gene: TRBV9
D gene: NA
clone size: NA
J gene: TRBJ2-5
CDR3 length: 17
CDR3 DNA: TGTGCCAGCAGCGTAGGGCCTCTCGGGGATTCTCAAGAGACCCAGTACTTC
CDR3 protein: CASSVGPLGDSQETQYF

V gene: TRBV27
D gene: NA
clone size: NA
J gene: TRBJ1-2
CDR3 length: 13
CDR3 DNA: TGTGCCAGCAGTTTTAGAGCTAACTATGGCTACACCTTC
CDR3 protein: CASSFRANYGYTF

V gene: TRBV7-8
D gene: TRBD1
clone size: NA
J gene: TRBJ1-5
CDR3 length: 17
CDR3 DNA: TGTGCCAGCACGACTCGGACAGGAGCAAATAGCAATCAGCCCCAGCATTTT
CDR3 protein: CASTTRTGANSNQPQHF

V gene: TRBV7-8
D gene: TRBD2
clone size: once
J gene: TRBJ2-5
CDR3 length: 16
CDR3 DNA: TGTGCCAGCAGCTTGCGACTCGGGGGGACCCAAGAGACCCAGTACTTC
CDR3 protein: CASSLRLGGTQETQYF

V gene: TRBV10-2
D gene: NA
clone size: NA
J gene: TRBJ2-7
CDR3 length: 14
CDR3 DNA: TGCGCCAGCAGTGAGAGGACACCGGCCTACGAGCAGTACTTC
CDR3 protein: CASSERTPAYEQYF

V gene: TRBV7-2
D gene: NA
clone size: NA
J gene: TRBJ1-3
CDR3 length: 13
CDR3 DNA: TGTGCCAGCAGCTTAGCCGGCGCGGACACCATATATTTT
CDR3 protein: CASSLAGADTIYF

V gene: TRBV27
D gene: TRBD2
clone size: NA
J gene: TRBJ2-3
CDR3 length: 16
CDR3 DNA: TGTGCCAGCAGTACCTTGAACGGGGGGGCCACAGATACGCAGTATTTT
CDR3 protein: CASSTLNGGATDTQYF